This T cell receptor (beta chain) emerged from a study of blood T cell repertoires in COVID-19. Turning to the study itself: There were acute and convalescent COVID-19 samples, and they came from the United States, Italy and Spain. PBMCs, B-cell-depleted T cells, or T cells provided the cDNA or gDNA that made up the material.

Germline values: CDR1 SGHNT, CDR2 YENEEA. Germline trimming cut 5 bases from V and 8 bases from J; bases unmatched to any gene: 7. The CDR3 is 14 residues long. Per the authors' pipeline: Estimated nucleated cell counts came from reference gene primer amplification. Sequenced by immunoSEQ multiplex PCR; TCRdb stores in-frame clones only, minus some. V and J calls and clone size are given by that table; D and trimming were obtained from the DNA. Found here are 70,000 or so clones, 65% to 85% of them singletons; the top ten hold roughly 2.5%. The TCR was taken from a man at least 80 years old with active or convalescent COVID-19. Material: peripheral blood. The chain links TRBV11-3 to TRBJ2-4; 9 bases match TRBD1. The CDR3 region has the DNA TGTGCCAGCAGCCCACAGGGGGCCGTGGACATTCAGTACTTC. It codes for CASSPQGAVDIQYF.